The next 32 T cell receptor beta chains were all read from a single sample in a study of blood T cells in healthy people across ages. Then a second PCR, running roughly 7 to 11 cycles, was carried out with a sample-barcoded 5' primer and a J-beta primer mix. MiXCR, run by TCRdb on the 5' RACE reads, gives a single entry per CDR3 protein. The sample yields more than 1.4 million distinct CDR3 sequences, about 43% seen once. The material sequenced was blood. These receptors were collected from a woman under 30 in good health.

The genes are TRBV11-1 and TRBJ1-2; D is possibly TRBD1 (5 bases). Germline-derived CDR1 and CDR2 are SGHAT and FQDESV (reference sequence). This CDR3 spans 17 amino acids. Between the trimmed V and J ends, which lost 3 bases and 5 bases, there was a span of 22 bases. CDR3 bases: TGTGCCAGCAGCTTGAGGGGCCCCACATTGGCGCATTATGGCTACACCTTC. Protein product: CASSLRGPTLAHYGYTF.

This chain links TRBV5-1 with TRBJ2-6; no reliable D call. The germline CDR1 and CDR2 sequences are SGHRS and YFSETQ. The V end was cut by 1 base, the J end by 0 bases, with 8 bases between. The length of the CDR3 is 16 residues. The CDR3: CASSLNYASGANVLTF. The CDR3 bases are TGCGCCAGCAGCTTGAATTATGCCTCTGGGGCCAACGTCCTGACTTTC.

The V and J genes are TRBV6-6 and TRBJ2-1, with 10 bases that match TRBD2. From germline, CDR1 is MNHNY and CDR2 SVGAGI (reference sequence). V trimming: 6 bases; J trimming: 7 bases; junction bases outside the gene matches: 12. The CDR3 runs to 16 residues. The CDR3 coding sequence is TGTGCCAGCAGATCCCCTAGCGGGGGAGAGGGGAATGAGCAGTTCTTC. Protein: CASRSPSGGEGNEQFF.

The V and J genes are TRBV30 and TRBJ2-7; D uncertain. Between the trimmed V and J ends, which lost 1 base and 7 bases, there was a span of 8 bases. Germline V lookup: CDR1 GTSNPN, CDR2 SVGIG (reference sequence). The CDR3 sequence is 11 residues long. CDR3 protein: CAWSGSREQYF. Written as DNA, the CDR3 is TGTGCCTGGAGTGGCTCTCGGGAGCAGTACTTC. Full variable domain (rest looked up from reference TRBV30 and TRBJ2-7): SQTIHQWPATLVQPVGSPLSLECTVEGTSNPNLYWYRQAAGRGLQLLFYSVGIGQISSEVPQNLSASRPQDRQFILSSKKLLLSDSGFYLCAWSGSREQYFGPGTRLTVT.

The chain carries TRBV28 and TRBJ2-3; D is undetermined. Germline V gene data show CDR1 as MDHEN and CDR2 as SYDVKM. Trimming took off 4 bases at V and 0 bases at J, with 14 bases between the two ends. The CDR3 is 16 residues long. In nucleotides, the CDR3 is TGTGCCAGCAGTTCCCTAATCGGACCTAGCACAGATACGCAGTATTTT. Protein sequence: CASSSLIGPSTDTQYF.

This clonotype has a single count. The chain combines TRBV27 with TRBJ1-3; D gene unclear. V was shortened by 6 bases and J by 0 bases, with 6 bases between the two germline ends. Germline-derived CDR1 and CDR2 are MNHEY and SMNVEV (reference sequence). The CDR3 is 13 residues long. The CDR3 sequence is CASRPYSGNTIYF. In nucleotides, the CDR3 is TGTGCCAGCAGACCCTACTCTGGAAACACCATATATTTT.

The chain combines TRBV20-1 with TRBJ2-1; tentatively, D is TRBD2 (6 bases). The V gene's germline CDR1 is DFQATT and CDR2 SNEGSKA (reference sequence). This CDR3 is built from 14 residues. V shed 6 bases and J shed 7 bases, with 19 bases lying between them. Here the CDR3 reads CSAELLGGGNEQFF. The CDR3, as DNA: TGCAGTGCCGAACTGTTGGGAGGAGGTAATGAGCAGTTCTTC.

The chain employs TRBV10-3 and TRBJ2-2; perhaps TRBD2 as D (5 bases). Per the germline V gene, CDR1 is ENHRY and CDR2 is SYGVKD. V shed 6 bases and J shed 8 bases, with 16 bases lying between them. CDR3 length: 14 residues. CDR3 amino acids: CAIRRVEAIGELFF. The CDR3 DNA sequence: TGTGCCATCAGGAGGGTCGAAGCGATTGGGGAGCTGTTTTTT.

The rearrangement links TRBV12-3 or TRBV12-4 to TRBJ2-5, with TRBD2 identical over 10 bases. The V gene end was trimmed by 6 bases and the J gene end by 2 bases; junction bases not matched to a gene: 9. The CDR3 sequence is 16 residues long. The CDR3 nucleotides are TGTGCCAGCAGCCGCGGACTAGCGGTAAATCAAGAGACCCAGTACTTC. Amino acid sequence: CASSRGLAVNQETQYF.

CDR3 in DNA: TGTGCCTGGAGCCGAGCAGTAGCGGGAGACCGCAATGAGCAGTTCTTC. Protein sequence: CAWSRAVAGDRNEQFF. The chain combines TRBV30 with TRBJ2-1; 9 bases fit TRBD2. Germline CDR1 GTSNPN, CDR2 SVGIG (reference sequence). J gave up 6 bases and V 3 bases, and 12 bases lay outside the gene matches. The CDR3 is 16 residues long.

This clonotype has at least ten counts. This chain links TRBV12-3 or TRBV12-4 with TRBJ1-1; no clear D. This CDR3 is 11 amino acids long. Trimming shortened V by 1 base and J by 8 bases, and 5 bases separated the two germline ends. The CDR3 spells CASSLGREAFF. DNA for the CDR3: TGTGCCAGCAGTTTAGGCAGGGAAGCTTTCTTT.

The V call is TRBV6-5, the J call TRBJ2-3; the match to TRBD2 covers 11 bases. The germline gives CDR1 MNHEY, CDR2 SVGAGI. With 5 bases clipped from V and 3 bases from J, the junction kept 7 bases outside the gene matches. The CDR3 covers 16 residues. This CDR3 reads CASSQLAGAGTDTQYF. The CDR3 DNA sequence: TGTGCCAGCAGTCAACTAGCGGGAGCCGGGACAGATACGCAGTATTTT.

A single count supports this clonotype. The rearrangement links TRBV7-6 to TRBJ2-1; D unclear. This CDR3 region has 12 residues. V was cut by 8 bases and J by 6 bases, with 11 bases left in between. CDR1 is SGHVS, CDR2 FNYEAQ, per germline. The CDR3 loop reads CASPAASNEQFF. CDR3 DNA: TGTGCCAGCCCGGCGGCGAGCAATGAGCAGTTCTTC. Complete variable domain (other parts from reference TRBV7-6 and TRBJ2-1): GAGVSQSPRYKVTKRGQDVALRCDPISGHVSLYWYRQALGQGPEFLTYFNYEAQQDKSGLPNDRFSAERPEGSISTLTIQRTEQRDSAMYRCASPAASNEQFFGPGTRLTVL.

This clonotype was observed a few times. Because the CDR3's place on the DNA is in doubt, the DNA is left out and the CDR3 is given as listed by TCRdb. V is TRBV28 and J is TRBJ2-5; the D call TRBD1 from the table was never checked on the DNA. CDR1 is MDHEN, CDR2 SYDVKM, per germline. The CDR3 contains 13 residues when both ends are counted. CDR3 region: CASSSSTALRQYF.

The genes are TRBV6-2 or TRBV6-3 and TRBJ1-5; 7 bases align to TRBD1. CDR3 length equals 15 residues. The J segment lost 3 bases and the V segment lost 5 bases, leaving 7 bases of the junction unmatched. Germline values: CDR1 MNHEY, CDR2 SVGEGT. The CDR3 spells CASSLPTGLNQPQHF. The DNA of the CDR3 is TGTGCCAGCAGTCTTCCGACAGGGCTCAATCAGCCCCAGCATTTT.

Comment on this clonotype: The junction departs from the called germline gene at one end, perhaps through a read error. The CDR3, as DNA: TGTGCCACCGGGACAGCGAACTCCTACGAGCAGTATTTC. It is translated as CATGTANSYEQYF. The V call is TRBV7-9, the J call TRBJ2-7; 7 bases fit TRBD1. Per germline, CDR1 SEHNR and CDR2 FQNEAQ (reference sequence). This CDR3 is built from 13 residues. Based on the CDR3 plus reference TRBV7-9 and TRBJ2-7, the full variable domain is DTGVSQNPRHKITKRGQNVTFRCDPISEHNRLYWYRQTLGQGPEFLTYFQNEAQLEKSRLLSDRFSAERPKGSFSTLEIQRTEQGDSAMYLCATGTANSYEQYFGPGTRLTVT.

The chain has TRBV20-1 and TRBJ2-5, with D perhaps given as TRBD1 or TRBD2 (6 bases each). V lost 5 bases and J lost 11, with 24 bases in between. Germline V gene lookup returns CDR1 DFQATT and CDR2 SNEGSKA (reference sequence). This CDR3 has 14 amino acids. Here the CDR3 reads CSAHMRGRPVEQYF. CDR3 nucleotides: TGCAGTGCTCATATGAGGGGGAGGCCTGTTGAGCAGTACTTC.

The table lists this clonotype with a few counts. The chain couples TRBV5-6 to TRBJ2-7, with D possibly matching TRBD2 (5 bases). The CDR3 spans 14 residues. The ends were cut back, 2 bases at V and 4 bases at J, with 13 bases in the middle. CDR1 and CDR2 from the germline V gene are SGHDT and YYEEEE. CDR3 protein: CASSFRGFLYEQYF. The CDR3 region has the DNA TGTGCCAGCAGCTTTAGAGGGTTTTTGTACGAGCAGTACTTC.

This chain joins TRBV9 and TRBJ2-1, with a tentative D call TRBD2 (6 bases). The CDR3 runs to 15 residues. Trimming cost V 0 bases and J 8 bases, with 15 bases left between them. CDR1 is SGDLS and CDR2 is YYNGEE in the germline V gene. CDR3 nucleotides: TGTGCCAGCAGCGTAGCGGGGACTTCCTTCGATGAGCAGTTCTTC. As protein: CASSVAGTSFDEQFF.

The sample holds one count of this clonotype. The rearrangement uses TRBV7-2 and TRBJ2-3, with 8 nucleotides matching TRBD2. This CDR3 contains 18 residues. The germline CDR1 and CDR2 sequences are SGHTA and FQGNSA. V lost 5 bases to trimming and J lost 2 bases; unmatched junction nucleotides: 15. The CDR3 nucleotides are TGTGCCAGCAGCGGGCGGACTAACGGGAGGGGGTCCACAGATACGCAGTATTTT. This gives the protein CASSGRTNGRGSTDTQYF.

This chain uses TRBV20-1 with TRBJ2-1, with D unclear. Looked up from germline, CDR1 is DFQATT and CDR2 is SNEGSKA (reference sequence). The V and J ends lost 5 bases and 7 bases respectively, with 15 bases between them. This CDR3 has 13 amino acids. CDR3 protein: CSAFYGPTNEQFF. CDR3 nucleotides: TGCAGTGCTTTCTACGGACCTACAAATGAGCAGTTCTTC.

With regard to this clonotype: At one end the junction does not follow the germline gene, possibly because of a read error. The chain couples TRBV7-2 to TRBJ1-4; 11 bases are a match to TRBD1. CDR3 length: 18 residues. Germline CDR1 SGHTA, CDR2 FQGNSA. CDR3 sequence reads: CARSGGTGGGSTNEKLFF. CDR3 in DNA: TGTGCCCGCAGCGGAGGGACAGGGGGTGGTTCAACTAATGAAAAACTGTTTTTT.

The count of this clonotype is one. This chain joins TRBV7-3 and TRBJ2-3; no clear D. The length of the CDR3 is 14 residues. The V end lost 5 bases, the J end lost 0 bases, and 9 bases lay between the germline ends. The germline V gene encodes CDR1 SGHTA and CDR2 FQGTGA. The CDR3 loop is CASSPHPSTDTQYF. CDR3 DNA sequence: TGTGCCAGCAGCCCCCACCCGAGCACAGATACGCAGTATTTT.

The chain links TRBV6-2 or TRBV6-3 to TRBJ2-1; TRBD2 matches at 8 bases. V shed 0 bases and J 9 bases; nucleotides not matched to a gene: 10. CDR1 is MNHEY, CDR2 SVGEGT, per germline. There are 16 residues in the CDR3. The CDR3 bases are TGTGCCAGCAGTTACTCCTCAGTCGGGGGGGCGACTGAGCAGTTCTTC. It encodes CASSYSSVGGATEQFF.

This clonotype was seen ten or more times. J is TRBJ2-4 and V is TRBV28; 7 bases are shared with TRBD1. The trim removed 6 bases at V and 0 bases at J, leaving 8 bases unmatched. This CDR3 spans 16 amino acids. The germline V gene encodes CDR1 MDHEN and CDR2 SYDVKM. CDR3: CASRGRDSLAKNIQYF. CDR3 DNA: TGTGCCAGCAGAGGCCGGGACAGTCTAGCCAAAAACATTCAGTACTTC. Complete variable domain (other parts from reference TRBV28 and TRBJ2-4): DVKVTQSSRYLVKRTGEKVFLECVQDMDHENMFWYRQDPGLGLRLIYFSYDVKMKEKGDIPEGYSVSREKKERFSLILESASTNQTSMYLCASRGRDSLAKNIQYFGAGTRLSVL.

In its sample, this clonotype was seen once. One end of the junction varies from germline; a read error may be responsible. This sequence joins TRBV7-3 and TRBJ2-1; TRBD2 agrees at 7 bases. The germline gives CDR1 SGHTA, CDR2 FQGTGA. The CDR3 loop spans 15 amino acids. The CDR3 DNA reads as TGTACCAGCAGTGGGTCGCGGGGGTCCTACAATGAGCAGTTCTTC. This codes for CTSSGSRGSYNEQFF.

The chain joins TRBV11-2 to TRBJ1-1, with no clear D. Germline values: CDR1 SGHAT, CDR2 FQNNGV. Trimming removed 5 bases at V and 1 base at J, with 14 bases between. There are 15 residues in the CDR3. CDR3 sequence: CASSPLNYGNTEAFF. As DNA, the CDR3 is TGTGCCAGCAGCCCCCTAAACTACGGGAACACTGAAGCTTTCTTT.

V is TRBV7-2 and J is TRBJ1-1; weak D call: TRBD1 (5 bases). This CDR3 has 15 amino acids. Trimming took 1 base from V and 0 from J, leaving 9 bases between them. Germline V gives CDR1 SGHTA, CDR2 FQGNSA. The CDR3 sequence: CASSLVGRVNTEAFF. The CDR3 nucleotides are TGTGCCAGCAGCTTAGTTGGCAGGGTGAACACTGAAGCTTTCTTT. Looking up the rest from reference TRBV7-2 and TRBJ1-1 gives the full variable domain: GAGVSQSPSNKVTEKGKDVELRCDPISGHTALYWYRQSLGQGLEFLIYFQGNSAPDKSGLPSDRFSAERTGGSVSTLTIQRTQQEDSAVYLCASSLVGRVNTEAFFGQGTRLTVV.

The CDR3 DNA reads TGTGCCAGTCCACTAGCGGGCTCCTACGAGCAGTACTTC. This translates into CASPLAGSYEQYF. V and J are TRBV2 and TRBJ2-7; 9 bases map to TRBD2. Looked up from germline, CDR1 is SNHLY and CDR2 is FYNNEI. V trimming: 9 bases; J trimming: 0 bases; junction bases outside the gene matches: 3. CDR3 length: 13 residues.

The J gene is TRBJ2-5, the V gene TRBV4-1; 12 bases align to TRBD2. The germline V gene has CDR1 MGHRA and CDR2 YSYEKL. CDR3 length equals 16 residues. The junction had 6 bases not matched to a gene; V was cut back by 0 bases and J by 7 bases. The CDR3 loop is CASSQDTTSGGRTQYF. CDR3 bases: TGCGCCAGCAGCCAAGATACTACTAGCGGGGGGCGGACCCAGTACTTC.

The chain uses TRBV6-1 and TRBJ1-6; TRBD1 aligns across 9 bases. The CDR3 loop spans 17 amino acids. The V gene's germline CDR1 is MNHNS and CDR2 SASEGT. Trimming at V came to 8 bases and at J to 3 bases, leaving 11 bases not matched to a gene. The CDR3: CASGEPGTGNYNSPLHF. CDR3 in DNA: TGTGCCAGCGGAGAACCGGGGACAGGGAACTATAATTCACCCCTCCACTTT.

This clonotype was observed a few times. The chain carries TRBV20-1 and TRBJ1-2; D is undetermined. The ends were cut back, 2 bases at V and 13 bases at J, with 11 bases in the middle. Germline CDR1 and CDR2: DFQATT and SNEGSKA (reference sequence). This CDR3 has 10 amino acids. CDR3 nucleotides: TGCAGTGCTAGAAGGCAACCCGTCACCTTC. Its translation is CSARRQPVTF.